The 5 T cell receptor beta chains presented below share a single source sample, sequenced in a study of blood T cell repertoires in COVID-19. Measured with immunoSEQ multiplex PCR; TCRdb has only the in-frame clones, and not every one. The sample lists a few hundred thousand clones, about 89% occurring once. Sequences were obtained from PBMCs or T cells enriched from blood (not recorded which). The receptor source for this set is a man aged 25 to 40 who had recovered from COVID-19.

The chain carries TRBV30 and TRBJ2-7, with D possibly matching TRBD2 (5 bases). Germline loops: CDR1 GTSNPN, CDR2 SVGIG (reference sequence). The CDR3 is 13 amino acids. Trimming removed 4 bases from V and 2 bases from J, with 12 bases in between. The CDR3 DNA sequence: TGTGCCTGGAACGAGGGATTTACCTACGAGCAGTACTTC. Translated, it gives CAWNEGFTYEQYF.

This clone was counted only a few times. The rearrangement links TRBV19 to TRBJ2-1, with TRBD1 matching 8 bases. The V segment lost 6 bases and the J segment 12 bases; nucleotides outside the gene matches: 13. Germline CDR1 reads LNHDA; CDR2 reads SQIVND (reference sequence). The CDR3 is 14 residues long. The CDR3 protein is CASSRTGSLAGQFF. As DNA, the CDR3 is TGTGCCAGTAGCCGGACAGGGTCCTTGGCGGGGCAGTTCTTC.

The chain carries TRBV7-2 and TRBJ2-2, with a tentative D call TRBD2 (7 bases). CDR1 is SGHTA and CDR2 is FQGNSA in the germline V gene. The CDR3 has 15 amino acids. The V and J ends lost 1 base and 6 bases respectively, with 12 bases between them. In DNA, the CDR3 is TGTGCCAGCAGCTTAGTGGGGGGGCAGGCCGGGGAGCTGTTTTTT. This sequence encodes CASSLVGGQAGELFF.

The V gene is TRBV4-1, the J gene TRBJ1-1; weak D call: TRBD1 (5 bases). The CDR3 is 13 residues long. Trimming pared 2 bases from V and 6 bases from J, leaving 10 bases between. In germline, CDR1 is MGHRA, CDR2 YSYEKL. CDR3 sequence: CASSQQGRAEAFF. The CDR3 bases are TGCGCCAGCAGCCAACAGGGTCGCGCTGAAGCTTTCTTT.

V is TRBV7-9 and J is TRBJ1-1; 7 bases fit TRBD1. After removal of 5 bases from V and 8 bases from J, the junction contained 5 bases not matched to a gene. The CDR3 consists of 12 residues. Looked up from germline, CDR1 is SEHNR and CDR2 is FQNEAQ (reference sequence). The CDR3 DNA reads TGTGCCAGCAGCCTTGACAGGGAAGAAGCTTTCTTT. Translating gives CASSLDREEAFF.